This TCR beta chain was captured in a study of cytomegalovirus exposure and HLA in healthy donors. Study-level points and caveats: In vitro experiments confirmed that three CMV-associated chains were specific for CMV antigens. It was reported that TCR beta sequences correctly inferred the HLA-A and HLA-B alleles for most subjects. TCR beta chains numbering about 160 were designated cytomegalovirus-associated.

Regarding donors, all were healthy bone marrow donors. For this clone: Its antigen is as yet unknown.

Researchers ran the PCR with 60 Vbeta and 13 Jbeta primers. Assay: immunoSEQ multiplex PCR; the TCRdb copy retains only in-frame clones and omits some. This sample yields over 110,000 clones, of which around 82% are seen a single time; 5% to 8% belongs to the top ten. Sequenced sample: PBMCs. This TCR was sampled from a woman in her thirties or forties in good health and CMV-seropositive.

The CDR3 loop reads CASSQGSLAGTYEQYF. In DNA form, the CDR3 reads TGTGCCAGCAGCCAGGGGTCACTAGCGGGAACCTACGAGCAGTACTTC. This chain links TRBV7-9 with TRBJ2-5, with 10 positions matching TRBD2. The end of the DNA aligns better with TRBJ2-7, so the J call may be wrong. The CDR3 has 16 amino acids. The germline gives CDR1 SEHNR, CDR2 FQNEAQ (reference sequence).